Listed below are T cell receptor beta chains from one sample, sequenced in a study of T cell repertoires in ileal Crohn's disease. This table comes from immunoSEQ multiplex PCR, and its TCRdb copy is limited to in-frame clones, with some not included. The profile shows about 3,600 clones, approximately 91% of them singletons. Material: ileal tissue. These receptors originate from an adult with Crohn's disease. Both conserved end residues are part of each CDR3. D genes are given only for firm matches. Clone size is stated in some rows and not others, as once, few, many or a class when expanded.

TRBD1,TRBJ1-4,14,TRBV6-1,once,CASSEGQGFEKLFF,TGTGCCAGCAGTGAAGGACAGGGGTTTGAAAAACTGTTTTTT
NA,TRBJ2-7,14,TRBV5-1,NA,CASGTGSGSYEQYF,TGCGCCAGCGGCACCGGAAGCGGTTCTTACGAGCAGTACTTC
NA,TRBJ1-2,11,TRBV29-1,NA,CSADGSYGYTF,TGCAGCGCGGACGGAAGTTATGGCTACACCTTC
TRBD1,TRBJ2-2,15,TRBV10-2,NA,CASQTGTGETGELFF,TGCGCCAGCCAGACCGGGACAGGGGAGACCGGGGAGCTGTTTTTT
TRBD2,TRBJ2-7,16,TRBV7-9,once,CASSLEIAGALYEQYF,TGTGCCAGCAGCTTAGAAATAGCGGGGGCTTTATACGAGCAGTACTTC
NA,TRBJ2-7,13,TRBV6-1,NA,CASTPTNSYEQYF,TGTGCCAGCACCCCCACCAACTCCTACGAGCAGTACTTC
NA,TRBJ2-7,11,TRBV7-2,once,CASSLSHEQYF,TGTGCCAGCAGCTTATCCCACGAGCAGTACTTC
TRBD2,TRBJ2-1,17,TRBV5-1,NA,CASSPWTSGSSYNEQFF,TGCGCCAGCAGCCCATGGACTAGCGGGAGCTCCTACAATGAGCAGTTCTTC
NA,TRBJ2-7,12,TRBV10-1,NA,CASSELGGTEYF,TGCGCCAGCAGTGAGCTAGGCGGGACGGAGTACTTC
TRBD1,TRBJ1-5,16,TRBV9,NA,CASSVGTGGGNQPQHF,TGTGCCAGCAGCGTTGGGACAGGGGGTGGGAATCAGCCCCAGCATTTT
NA,TRBJ2-3,13,TRBV7-9,NA,CASSSSRADTQYF,TGTGCCAGCAGCTCATCCAGGGCAGATACGCAGTATTTT
TRBD1,TRBJ1-2,13,TRBV6-5,NA,CASSLQQGVGYTF,TGTGCCAGCAGTCTACAACAGGGGGTTGGCTACACCTTC
TRBD2,TRBJ2-3,15,TRBV28,NA,CASSSQRERTDTQYF,TGTGCCAGCAGTTCCCAGCGGGAGCGCACAGATACGCAGTATTTT
NA,TRBJ2-3,14,TRBV6-5,few,CASSWAGPPDTQYF,TGTGCCAGCAGTTGGGCGGGACCCCCAGATACGCAGTATTTT
NA,TRBJ2-7,13,TRBV19,NA,CASSSGIFGEQYF,TGTGCCAGTAGCTCCGGGATTTTTGGGGAGCAGTACTTC
NA,TRBJ1-5,15,TRBV18,NA,CASSPGTDSNQPQHF,TGTGCCAGCTCACCAGGTACCGATAGCAATCAGCCCCAGCATTTT
TRBD1,TRBJ2-2,16,TRBV19,NA,CASSMGRGRGTGELFF,TGTGCCAGTAGTATGGGCAGGGGGCGCGGGACCGGGGAGCTGTTTTTT
TRBD2,TRBJ2-5,14,TRBV10-3,once,CAIRTSGGRETQYF,TGTGCCATCCGGACTAGCGGGGGGCGGGAGACCCAGTACTTC
TRBD2,TRBJ2-1,16,TRBV5-1,NA,CASSFLAGDSYNEQFF,TGCGCCAGCAGCTTTTTGGCGGGAGACTCCTACAATGAGCAGTTCTTC
NA,TRBJ2-2,15,TRBV10-1,large,CASSRDSSSTGELFF,TGCGCCAGCAGTCGGGACTCCTCTAGCACCGGGGAGCTGTTTTTT
NA,TRBJ2-7,11,TRBV6-5,NA,CASSYSREQYF,TGTGCCAGCAGTTACTCCCGAGAGCAGTACTTC
NA,TRBJ1-1,15,TRBV18,NA,CASSPLGDSNTEAFF,TGTGCCAGCTCACCACTGGGGGACTCGAACACTGAAGCTTTCTTT
TRBD1,TRBJ2-5,13,TRBV6-1,NA,CASRNRGVETQYF,TGTGCCAGCAGAAACAGGGGGGTGGAGACCCAGTACTTC
NA,TRBJ2-2,14,TRBV7-6,once,CASSLGPITGELFF,TGTGCCAGCAGCTTGGGTCCGATCACCGGGGAGCTGTTTTTT
TRBD2,TRBJ2-7,16,TRBV12-5,once,CASGLVFTSGEVEQYF,TGTGCTAGTGGTTTGGTATTTACTAGCGGGGAGGTCGAGCAGTACTTC
TRBD2,TRBJ2-7,11,TRBV20-1,NA,CSATGGGEQYF,TGCAGTGCTACTGGGGGAGGGGAGCAGTACTTC
NA,TRBJ2-1,13,TRBV7-2,NA,CASSLANNNEQFF,TGTGCCAGCAGCTTAGCTAACAACAATGAGCAGTTCTTC
NA,TRBJ2-5,13,TRBV5-1,NA,CASSRNGGETQYF,TGCGCCAGCAGCCGGAATGGGGGAGAGACCCAGTACTTC
NA,TRBJ1-2,15,TRBV6-5,NA,CASSLQLARDQGYTF,TGTGCCAGCAGTTTACAATTAGCCCGCGACCAGGGCTACACCTTC
NA,TRBJ2-7,15,TRBV11-3,once,CASSLGGISSYEQYF,TGTGCCAGCAGCTTAGGCGGGATAAGCTCCTACGAGCAGTACTTC
NA,TRBJ2-5,15,TRBV27,once,CASSLSWAELETQYF,TGTGCCAGCAGTTTATCTTGGGCGGAGTTAGAGACCCAGTACTTC
NA,TRBJ2-3,14,TRBV10-3,NA,CAISPLGATDTQYF,TGTGCCATCAGCCCACTAGGTGCTACAGATACGCAGTATTTT
TRBD1,TRBJ2-2,16,TRBV7-6,NA,CASTKGTGANTGELFF,TGTGCCAGCACCAAAGGGACAGGGGCAAACACCGGGGAGCTGTTTTTT
TRBD1,TRBJ1-6,16,TRBV5-3,NA,CARSSGTAGFPSPLHF,TGTGCCAGAAGCTCCGGGACAGCAGGTTTTCCATCACCCCTCCACTTT
NA,TRBJ2-7,14,TRBV5-1,NA,CASSLGGSSYEQYF,TGCGCCAGCAGCTTGGGAGGAAGCTCCTACGAGCAGTACTTC
NA,TRBJ2-3,15,TRBV7-3,once,CASSPRGGAADTQYF,TGTGCCAGCAGCCCACGCGGCGGGGCGGCAGATACGCAGTATTTT
NA,TRBJ1-1,13,TRBV7-8,NA,CASSLSANTEAFF,TGTGCCAGCAGCTTGTCAGCGAACACTGAAGCTTTCTTT
TRBD2,TRBJ2-3,18,TRBV7-9,NA,CADPGSGGACVLTDTQYF,TGTGCCGACCCGGGCAGCGGGGGGGCGTGCGTTCTTACAGATACGCAGTATTTT
NA,TRBJ1-2,14,TRBV28,NA,CASFTPPQVYGYTF,TGTGCCAGTTTTACCCCCCCGCAGGTCTATGGCTACACCTTC
NA,TRBJ2-1,15,TRBV5-1,NA,CASSQDNLSYNEQFF,TGCGCCAGCAGCCAGGACAACCTATCCTACAATGAGCAGTTCTTC
NA,TRBJ2-5,14,TRBV5-1,once,CASSLGSRRETQYF,TGCGCCAGCAGCTTGGGGAGCAGGCGGGAGACCCAGTACTTC
TRBD1,TRBJ1-1,17,TRBV5-1,NA,CASSLRPGGAGYTEAFF,TGCGCCAGCAGCTTGAGGCCAGGGGGCGCGGGCTACACTGAAGCTTTCTTT
NA,TRBJ2-5,12,TRBV7-2,NA,CASSLDWQERNF,TGTGCCAGCAGCTTAGACTGGCAGGAGAGGAACTTC
NA,TRBJ2-7,15,TRBV9,NA,CASSRGDRSSYEQYF,TGTGCCAGCAGTCGCGGTGATCGTAGCTCCTACGAGCAGTACTTC
NA,TRBJ1-6,17,TRBV27,NA,CASSLGRRISYNSPLHF,TGTGCCAGCAGTCTAGGTCGTAGGATCTCCTATAATTCACCCCTCCACTTT
NA,TRBJ2-5,15,TRBV5-1,NA,CASSPSRAVRETQYF,TGCGCCAGCAGCCCTAGTAGGGCCGTCAGGGAGACCCAGTACTTC
TRBD1,TRBJ2-1,15,TRBV25-1,NA,CASTTSGTGVHEQFF,TGTGCCAGCACTACGTCGGGGACAGGGGTCCATGAGCAGTTCTTC
NA,TRBJ1-6,14,TRBV14,NA,CASSPEAWNSPLHF,TGTGCCAGCAGCCCCGAAGCCTGGAATTCACCCCTCCACTTT
NA,TRBJ1-1,12,TRBV28,NA,CASSGGGTEAFF,TGTGCCAGCAGCGGGGGAGGCACTGAAGCTTTCTTT
NA,TRBJ2-5,12,TRBV7-9,few,CAGSRDQETQYF,TGTGCAGGGAGCAGGGATCAAGAGACCCAGTACTTC
NA,TRBJ1-1,16,TRBV5-4,NA,CASSLAGGRGNTEAFF,TGTGCCAGCAGCTTGGCTGGGGGCAGGGGGAACACTGAAGCTTTCTTT
TRBD2,TRBJ2-3,17,TRBV10-1,NA,CASSEYPSGSVTDTQYF,TGCGCCAGCAGTGAGTACCCTAGCGGGAGCGTCACAGATACGCAGTATTTT
NA,TRBJ1-1,14,TRBV5-1,NA,CASSFGGVNTEAFF,TGCGCCAGCAGCTTCGGGGGAGTGAACACTGAAGCTTTCTTT